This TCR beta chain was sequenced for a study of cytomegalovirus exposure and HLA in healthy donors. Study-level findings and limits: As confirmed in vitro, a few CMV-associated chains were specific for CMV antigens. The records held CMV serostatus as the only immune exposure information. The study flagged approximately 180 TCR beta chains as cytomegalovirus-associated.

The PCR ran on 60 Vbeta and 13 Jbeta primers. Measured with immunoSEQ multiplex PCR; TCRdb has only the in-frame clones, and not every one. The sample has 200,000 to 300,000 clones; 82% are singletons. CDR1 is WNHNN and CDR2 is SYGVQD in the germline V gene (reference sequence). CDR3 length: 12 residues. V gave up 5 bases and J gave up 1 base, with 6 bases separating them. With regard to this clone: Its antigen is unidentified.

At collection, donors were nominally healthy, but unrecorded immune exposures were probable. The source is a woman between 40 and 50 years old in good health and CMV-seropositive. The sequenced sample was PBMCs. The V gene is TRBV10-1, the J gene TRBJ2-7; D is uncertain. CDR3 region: CASSFSSYEQYF. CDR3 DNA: TGCGCCAGCAGTTTTTCTTCCTACGAGCAGTACTTC.